This T cell receptor (beta chain) was retrieved from a study of blood T cell repertoires in COVID-19. Study-wide context: From T cells, B-cell-depleted T cells, or PBMCs came the material, which was cDNA or gDNA.

Followed longitudinally, the Seattle patients had been enrolled during active infection. Methods used by the authors: By means of reference gene primer amplification, nucleated cell counts were estimated. Sequenced by immunoSEQ multiplex PCR; TCRdb stores in-frame clones only, minus some. V and J calls and clone size are given by that table; D and trimming were obtained from the DNA. The table has about 12,000 clones, about two thirds seen once. V was trimmed by 9 bases and J by 1 base, leaving 16 bases between them. This CDR3 is built from 14 residues. Per germline, CDR1 MNHEY and CDR2 SVGAGI. The chain combines TRBV6-5 with TRBJ2-7, with D perhaps matching TRBD2 (6 bases). The sample consisted of peripheral blood. This receptor was identified in a man in his 60s with COVID-19, enrolled during active disease. CDR3 residues: CASAWAGRSYEQYV. In nucleotides, the CDR3 is TGTGCCAGTGCTTGGGCGGGAAGATCCTACGAGCAGTACGTC.